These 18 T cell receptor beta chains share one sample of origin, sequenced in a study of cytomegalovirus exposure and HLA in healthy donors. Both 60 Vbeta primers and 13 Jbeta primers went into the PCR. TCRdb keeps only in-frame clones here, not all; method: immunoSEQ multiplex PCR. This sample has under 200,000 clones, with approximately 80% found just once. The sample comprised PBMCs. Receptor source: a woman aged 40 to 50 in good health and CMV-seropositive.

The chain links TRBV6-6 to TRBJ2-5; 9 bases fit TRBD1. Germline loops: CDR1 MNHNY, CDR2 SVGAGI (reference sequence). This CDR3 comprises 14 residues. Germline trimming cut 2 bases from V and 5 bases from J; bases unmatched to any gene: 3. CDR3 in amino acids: CASSYGTGSETQYF. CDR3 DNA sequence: TGTGCCAGCAGTTACGGGACAGGGTCGGAGACCCAGTACTTC.

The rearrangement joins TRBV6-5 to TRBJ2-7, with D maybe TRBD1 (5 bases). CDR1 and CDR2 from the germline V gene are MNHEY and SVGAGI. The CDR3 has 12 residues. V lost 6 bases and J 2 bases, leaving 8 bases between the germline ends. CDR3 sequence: CASRQGAYEQYF. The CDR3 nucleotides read TGTGCCAGCAGGCAGGGTGCCTACGAGCAGTACTTC.

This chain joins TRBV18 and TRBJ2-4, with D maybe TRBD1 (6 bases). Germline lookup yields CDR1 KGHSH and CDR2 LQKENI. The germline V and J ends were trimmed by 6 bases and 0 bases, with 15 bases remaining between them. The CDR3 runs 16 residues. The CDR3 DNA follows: TGTGCCAGCTCCCCTCTGGGACACATAGCCAAAAACATTCAGTACTTC. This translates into CASSPLGHIAKNIQYF.

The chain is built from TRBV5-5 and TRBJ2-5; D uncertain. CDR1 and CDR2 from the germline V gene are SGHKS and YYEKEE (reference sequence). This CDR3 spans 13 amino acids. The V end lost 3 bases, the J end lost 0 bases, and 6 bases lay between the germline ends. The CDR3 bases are TGTGCCAGCAGCTCCCGGTACCAAGAGACCCAGTACTTC. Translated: CASSSRYQETQYF.

CDR3 coding DNA: TGTGCCAGCAGCAGCGACTTGTACCAAGAGACCCAGTACTTC. Amino acids: CASSSDLYQETQYF. J is TRBJ2-5 and V is TRBV9; D call uncertain. The CDR3 runs to 14 residues. Per germline, CDR1 SGDLS and CDR2 YYNGEE. The V and J ends lost 4 bases and 0 bases respectively, with 10 bases between them.

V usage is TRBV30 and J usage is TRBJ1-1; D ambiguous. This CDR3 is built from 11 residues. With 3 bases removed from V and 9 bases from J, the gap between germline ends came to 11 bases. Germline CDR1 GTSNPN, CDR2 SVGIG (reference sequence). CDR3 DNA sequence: TGTGCCTGGAGAGGTCAGGCAAAAGCTTTCTTT. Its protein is CAWRGQAKAFF.

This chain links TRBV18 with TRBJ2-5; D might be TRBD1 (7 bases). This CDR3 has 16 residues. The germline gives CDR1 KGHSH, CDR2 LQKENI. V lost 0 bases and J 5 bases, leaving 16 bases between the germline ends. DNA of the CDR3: TGTGCCAGCTCACCACCGAGGGCAGGGGGGCATGAGACCCAGTACTTC. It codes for CASSPPRAGGHETQYF.

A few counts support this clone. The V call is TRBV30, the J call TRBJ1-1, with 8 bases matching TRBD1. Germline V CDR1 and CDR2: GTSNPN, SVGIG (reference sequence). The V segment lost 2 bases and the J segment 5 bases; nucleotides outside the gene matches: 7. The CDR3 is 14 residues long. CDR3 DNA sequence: TGTGCCTGGAGTCGAGGACAGGGTGGAACTGAAGCTTTCTTT. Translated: CAWSRGQGGTEAFF.

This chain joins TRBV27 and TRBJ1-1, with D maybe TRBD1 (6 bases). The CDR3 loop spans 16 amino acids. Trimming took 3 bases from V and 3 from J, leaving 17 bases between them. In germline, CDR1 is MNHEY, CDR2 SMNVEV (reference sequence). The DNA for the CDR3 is TGTGCCAGCAGTTTTAGGGGGACAAGATTTTACACTGAAGCTTTCTTT. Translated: CASSFRGTRFYTEAFF.

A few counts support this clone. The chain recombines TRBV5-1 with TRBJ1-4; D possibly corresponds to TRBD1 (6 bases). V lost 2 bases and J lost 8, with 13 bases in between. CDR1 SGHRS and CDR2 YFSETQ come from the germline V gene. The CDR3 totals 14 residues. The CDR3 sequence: CASSFRGGREKLFF. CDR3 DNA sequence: TGCGCCAGCAGCTTCAGAGGGGGAAGGGAAAAACTGTTTTTT.

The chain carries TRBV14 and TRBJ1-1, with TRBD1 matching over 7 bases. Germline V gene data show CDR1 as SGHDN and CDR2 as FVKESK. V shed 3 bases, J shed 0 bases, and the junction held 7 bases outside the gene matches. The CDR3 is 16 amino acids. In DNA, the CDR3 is TGTGCCAGCAGCCAGAGGGACAGAATCATGAACACTGAAGCTTTCTTT. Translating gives CASSQRDRIMNTEAFF.

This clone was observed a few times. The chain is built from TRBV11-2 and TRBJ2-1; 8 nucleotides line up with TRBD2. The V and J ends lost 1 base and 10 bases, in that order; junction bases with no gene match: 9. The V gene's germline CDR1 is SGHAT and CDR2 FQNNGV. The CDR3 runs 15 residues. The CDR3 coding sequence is TGTGCCAGCAGCTTAGGTAACGGGGGGGCAGACGAGCAGTTCTTC. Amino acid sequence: CASSLGNGGADEQFF.

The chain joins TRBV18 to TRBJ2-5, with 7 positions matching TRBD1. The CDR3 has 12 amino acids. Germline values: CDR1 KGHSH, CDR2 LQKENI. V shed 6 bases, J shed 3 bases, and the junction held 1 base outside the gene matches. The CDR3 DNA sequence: TGTGCCAGCTCTACAGGGGAAGAGACCCAGTACTTC. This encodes CASSTGEETQYF.

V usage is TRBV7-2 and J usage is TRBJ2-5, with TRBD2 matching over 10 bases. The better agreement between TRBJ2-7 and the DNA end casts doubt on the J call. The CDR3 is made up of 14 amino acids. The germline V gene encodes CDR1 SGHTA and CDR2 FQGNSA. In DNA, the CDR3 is TGTGCCAGCAGCCCTCTAGCGGGGGCGGTCGAGCAGTACTTC. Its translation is CASSPLAGAVEQYF.

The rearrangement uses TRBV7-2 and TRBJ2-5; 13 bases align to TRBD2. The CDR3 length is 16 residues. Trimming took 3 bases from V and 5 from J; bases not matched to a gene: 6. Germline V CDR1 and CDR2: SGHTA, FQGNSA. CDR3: CASSFFGLAGDETQYF. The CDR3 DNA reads TGTGCCAGCAGCTTCTTCGGACTAGCGGGAGATGAGACCCAGTACTTC.

CDR3 coding DNA: TGTGCCAGCAGTACAGGGACAGATACGCAGTATTTT. Its protein is CASSTGTDTQYF. V usage is TRBV6-1 and J usage is TRBJ2-3; D is perhaps TRBD1 (6 bases). Germline V gene lookup returns CDR1 MNHNS and CDR2 SASEGT. With 5 bases removed from V and 3 bases from J, the gap between germline ends came to 6 bases. This CDR3 has 12 residues.

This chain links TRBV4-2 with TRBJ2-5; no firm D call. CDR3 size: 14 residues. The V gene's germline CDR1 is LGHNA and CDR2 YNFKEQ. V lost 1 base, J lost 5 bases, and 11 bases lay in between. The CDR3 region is CASSQGATKETQYF. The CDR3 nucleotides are TGTGCCAGCAGCCAAGGGGCTACGAAGGAGACCCAGTACTTC.

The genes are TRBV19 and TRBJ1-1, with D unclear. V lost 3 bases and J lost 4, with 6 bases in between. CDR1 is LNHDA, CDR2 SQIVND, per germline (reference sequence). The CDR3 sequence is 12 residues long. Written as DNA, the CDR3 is TGTGCCAGTAGTATGCGCGGCACTGAAGCTTTCTTT. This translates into CASSMRGTEAFF.